This entry features one T cell receptor beta chain sequence. The target antigen is unknown. Only cases whose brain tissue showed the highest T cell transcript signatures were sequenced. The sample is drawn from a study of brain T cells in children with intractable seizures. The CDR3 extends over 14 amino acids. Germline assignment: CDR1 SGHKS and CDR2 YYEKEE (reference sequence). Trimming shortened V by 2 bases and J by 6 bases, and 12 bases separated the two germline ends. Method: immunoSEQ multiplex PCR; TCRdb's copy keeps in-frame clones and lacks some. Of fewer than 6,500 clones in the sample, about 91% were seen once. Points from the study as a whole: Known viral epitope-specific CDR3s closely matched each case's top public brain CDR3.

The source is a boy in the first two years of life with focal cortical dysplasia and intractable seizures. The rearrangement joins TRBV5-5 to TRBJ2-1; possible D gene TRBD2, 6 bases. The sample here was resected brain tissue, taken at surgery. CDR3: CASSFGTSANEQFF. In nucleotides, the CDR3 is TGTGCCAGCAGCTTCGGGACTTCTGCCAATGAGCAGTTCTTC.